The rows below give T cell receptor beta chains drawn from one sample of a study of blood T cells in healthy people across ages. TCRdb re-derived calls from the 5' RACE reads in MiXCR, one entry per CDR3 protein. This table holds approximately 800,000 distinct CDR3 sequences, approximately 67% found once. Sequencing was done on a sample of blood. Source of these receptors: a man under 40 in good health. Both conserved end residues are part of each CDR3. Each record gives: D gene, J gene, V gene, clone size, CDR3 DNA, CDR3 protein. D genes are given only for firm matches. Clone size, where shown, is once, few, many, or a class for clones that have expanded.

>TRBD2|TRBJ2-7|TRBV6-5|NA
TGTGCCAGCAGTTACTATACTAGCGGGGGGTCCTACGAGCAGTACTTC
CASSYYTSGGSYEQYF
>TRBD1|TRBJ2-5|TRBV29-1|NA
TGCAGCGTGGGGACAGGGGTACGAGAGACCCAGTACTTC
CSVGTGVRETQYF
>TRBD2|TRBJ2-3|TRBV20-1|NA
TGCAGTGCTACCTCCGACCTAGCGGGGGGCGCGGCAGATACGCAGTATTTT
CSATSDLAGGAADTQYF
>TRBD2|TRBJ2-3|TRBV4-3|many
TGCGCCAGCAGCCAACAAGCGGGAGACACAGATACGCAGTATTTT
CASSQQAGDTDTQYF
>NA|TRBJ2-1|TRBV14|NA
TGTGCCAGCCAGGACAGAAGTTACAATGAGCAGTTCTTC
CASQDRSYNEQFF
>NA|TRBJ2-5|TRBV3-1|NA
TGTGCCAGCAGACAATCTAGGGGGCAGTACTTC
CASRQSRGQYF
>TRBD2|TRBJ2-1|TRBV6-2/TRBV6-3|NA
TGTGCCAGCAGTTACCTCAGCGGGAGAGTTCAAAATGAGCAGTTCTTC
CASSYLSGRVQNEQFF
>NA|TRBJ2-7|TRBV15|NA
TGTGCCACCGGACAGAGGGGCGCCTACGAGCAGTACTTC
CATGQRGAYEQYF
>NA|TRBJ2-5|TRBV4-2|NA
TGTGCCAGCAGCATCGGAGGGAGGCAAGAGACCCAGTACTTC
CASSIGGRQETQYF
>NA|TRBJ2-3|TRBV27|NA
TGTGCCAGCAGTTTATCGTACCGGACCTTAAATACGCAGTATTTT
CASSLSYRTLNTQYF
>TRBD1|TRBJ2-7|TRBV9|few
TGTGCCAGCAGCTCGACAGGGGGCTGGAACGAGCAGTACTTC
CASSSTGGWNEQYF
>NA|TRBJ1-1|TRBV9|once
TGTGCCAGCAAAGGGGCCGGGAACACTGAAGCTTTCTTT
CASKGAGNTEAFF